Listed below are T cell receptor beta chains from one sample, sequenced in a study of control samples from healthy donors and cancer patients. Clones were read by immunoSEQ multiplex PCR, and TCRdb kept only the in-frame ones, dropping some. The sample lists tens of thousands of clones; around 92% were seen once. The sample comprised PBMCs. These receptor sequences come from a man aged 50 to 60 with lung cancer. Each CDR3 is given with its conserved first and last residue. D genes are given only for firm matches. A clone size is listed for some rows: how often the clone was seen (once, few, many), or a class if it is expanded.

j_gene	abundance	d_gene	v_gene	CDR3nt	CDR3aa
TRBJ2-2	NA	NA	TRBV18	TGTGCCAGCTCACCACGGGGGGCCGGGGAGCTGTTTTTT	CASSPRGAGELFF
TRBJ1-4	once	NA	TRBV3-1/TRBV3-2	TGTGCCAGCAGCCAAGGGACCCTAAGCGAAAAACTGTTTTTT	CASSQGTLSEKLFF
TRBJ1-5	NA	NA	TRBV19	TGTGCCAGTCAACAGGGTCTTCAGATTAGCAATCAGCCCCAGCATTTT	CASQQGLQISNQPQHF
TRBJ2-3	once	NA	TRBV7-2	TGTGCCAGCAGCTTAGCTTGGCGGTCCTCAGATACGCAGTATTTT	CASSLAWRSSDTQYF
TRBJ2-1	NA	TRBD1	TRBV5-5	TGTGCCAGCAGCTCAGGACAGGGGGGCTACAATGAGCAGTTCTTC	CASSSGQGGYNEQFF
TRBJ1-1	NA	NA	TRBV19	TGTGCCACCCACAGCTTTGGGCTCACTGAAGCTTTCTTT	CATHSFGLTEAFF
TRBJ2-1	NA	TRBD2	TRBV4-1	TGCGCCAGCAGCCAGAGCGGGGGTTACAATGAGCAGTTCTTC	CASSQSGGYNEQFF
TRBJ2-1	NA	TRBD2	TRBV18	TGTGCCAGCTCCGTCGGACTAGCCAAACAGTTCTTC	CASSVGLAKQFF
TRBJ2-5	NA	NA	TRBV7-3	TGTGCCAGCAGCCGCAACGGGGGAACAGGGGAGACCCAGTACTTC	CASSRNGGTGETQYF
TRBJ2-7	NA	NA	TRBV27	TGTGCCAGCAGCCCGGGACAAAGCTACGAGCAGTACTTC	CASSPGQSYEQYF
TRBJ2-1	NA	TRBD2	TRBV12-5	TGTGCTAGTGGTTTCGAGGGGAGGGCGGATGAGCAGTTCTTC	CASGFEGRADEQFF
TRBJ2-1	NA	NA	TRBV5-1	TGCGCCAGCAGCTTGGCCTATGGGCCCGAGCAGTTCTTC	CASSLAYGPEQFF
TRBJ2-5	NA	TRBD1	TRBV6-5	TGTGCCAGCAGTTACTCCGGGACAGATATTACCGAGACCCAGTACTTC	CASSYSGTDITETQYF
TRBJ2-1	once	NA	TRBV11-3	TGTGCCAGCAGCTTAGATCTCGATCGGGAAGGGGAGCAGTTCTTC	CASSLDLDREGEQFF
TRBJ2-5	NA	TRBD2	TRBV5-6	TGTGCCAGCAGCGGACTAGCGGGGGACCAAGAGACCCAGTACTTC	CASSGLAGDQETQYF
TRBJ2-2	NA	NA	TRBV18	TGTGCCAGCTCACTGAGTGGAGGGGCCACCGGGGAGCTGTTTTTT	CASSLSGGATGELFF
TRBJ2-7	once	NA	TRBV6-6	TGTGCCAGCAGAGCGAGGAACGAGCAGTACTTC	CASRARNEQYF
TRBJ1-3	NA	NA	TRBV15	TGTGCCACCAGCAGAGATCGGGATGGAAACACCATATATTTT	CATSRDRDGNTIYF
TRBJ1-2	NA	TRBD1	TRBV7-9	TGTGCCAGCAGCCTCGAGGGACAGGGTGGCTACACCTTC	CASSLEGQGGYTF
TRBJ1-5	NA	TRBD1	TRBV19	TGTGCCAGTAGTCGAGGGACAGGGGAGAATCAGCCCCAGCATTTT	CASSRGTGENQPQHF
TRBJ1-1	NA	NA	TRBV5-1	TGCGCCAGCAGCTTGAGCCTCCTGGGGACTGAAGCTTTCTTT	CASSLSLLGTEAFF
TRBJ2-5	NA	TRBD1	TRBV6-5	TGTGCCAGCAGGGGGACAGTCCAAGAGACCCAGTACTTC	CASRGTVQETQYF
TRBJ1-3	NA	NA	TRBV2	TGTGCCAGCGGAGGGGTCTACTCTGGAAACACCATATATTTT	CASGGVYSGNTIYF
TRBJ2-5	NA	NA	TRBV5-1	TGCGCCAGCAGCTTCGAGACAATTGTTGGAGAGACCCAGTACTTC	CASSFETIVGETQYF
TRBJ1-4	few	NA	TRBV6-5	TGTGCCAGCAGTTCTATAATAGAGCGAGAAAAACTGTTTTTT	CASSSIIEREKLFF
TRBJ1-2	NA	TRBD1	TRBV11-2	TGTGCCAGCAGCTTAGAGGGACAGGTTGCTGGCTACACCTTC	CASSLEGQVAGYTF
TRBJ2-7	few	NA	TRBV4-3	TGCGCCAGCAGCCAAAGCGTAAACCGGGACGGAGGCTACGAGCAGTACTTC	CASSQSVNRDGGYEQYF
TRBJ1-2	NA	NA	TRBV2	TGTGCCAGCAGTTACGCTAAGGCTAACTATGGCTACACCTTC	CASSYAKANYGYTF
TRBJ2-2	NA	NA	TRBV5-8	TGTGCCAGCAGCTTGGCCGCACTGGTCGGTCCCGGGGAGCTGTTTTTT	CASSLAALVGPGELFF
TRBJ2-1	NA	NA	TRBV2	TGTGCCAGCAGCTCCGGGACAATAGGGTTCTTC	CASSSGTIGFF
TRBJ1-5	NA	TRBD1	TRBV6-5	TGTGCCAGCAGTTACTCGCAGGGGGCACAGCCCCAGCATTTT	CASSYSQGAQPQHF
TRBJ2-3	NA	NA	TRBV7-8	TGTGCCAGCAGTGACAGTTCTAGCACAGATACGCAGTATTTT	CASSDSSSTDTQYF
TRBJ2-2	NA	TRBD1	TRBV27	TGTGCCAGCAGTGGGACAGGGAACACCGGGGAGCTGTTTTTT	CASSGTGNTGELFF
TRBJ2-7	once	NA	TRBV30	TGTGCCTGGAATCCGGGACACTTCTACGAGCAGTACTTC	CAWNPGHFYEQYF
TRBJ2-7	NA	NA	TRBV7-2	TGTGCCAGCAGTCCGGGTAGCTACGAGCAGTACTTC	CASSPGSYEQYF
TRBJ1-1	NA	NA	TRBV29-1	TGCAGCGTCTCAGGGGCCCGGGGCACTGAAGCTTTCTTT	CSVSGARGTEAFF
TRBJ1-2	NA	NA	TRBV3-1/TRBV3-2	TGTGCCAGCAGCCAAGATCCCGGGACTGGTCCTGGCTACACCTTC	CASSQDPGTGPGYTF
TRBJ2-5	NA	TRBD2	TRBV28	TGTGCCAGCAGTTTATGGGCGGGGGGGCCCCCACCGACCCAGTACTTC	CASSLWAGGPPPTQYF
TRBJ1-1	once	NA	TRBV6-6	TGTGCCAGCAGTTACAGAGGTCCCAGGGAGAACACTGAAGCTTTCTTT	CASSYRGPRENTEAFF
TRBJ1-2	NA	TRBD1	TRBV5-4	TGTGCCAGCAGCTGGCAGGGGGCAAAAGGCTACACCTTC	CASSWQGAKGYTF
TRBJ1-2	NA	TRBD1	TRBV27	TGTGCCAGCAGTCCGTGGACAGGGCGGGGGGACTATGGCTACACCTTC	CASSPWTGRGDYGYTF
TRBJ1-5	NA	NA	TRBV10-3	TGTGCCATCAGTGACGGAGGGAATCAGCCCCAGCATTTT	CAISDGGNQPQHF
TRBJ1-2	NA	NA	TRBV19	TGTGCCAGTAGTAGCCAGAGTAGCTATGGCTACACCTTC	CASSSQSSYGYTF
TRBJ2-7	NA	NA	TRBV9	TGTGCCAGCAGCGCGCTCCCGGGACACTCCTACGAGCAGTACTTC	CASSALPGHSYEQYF
TRBJ2-2	NA	NA	TRBV2	TGTGCCAGCCGATCGAGCGCCTTCACCGGGGAGCTGTTTTTT	CASRSSAFTGELFF
TRBJ2-1	NA	TRBD2	TRBV4-1	TGCGCCAGCAGCCAAGCTCCACCCGGGACTAGCAATGAGCAGTTCTTC	CASSQAPPGTSNEQFF